This TCR beta chain was captured in a study of T cells in Graves' hyperthyroidism and ophthalmopathy. This clonotype was counted ten times or more. Amplification yielded TCR beta CDR3 regions, with RNA transcripts as the source. The HTBI primer set was used in a first-round RT-PCR of the TCR CDR3. MiXCR, applied by TCRdb to the multiplex PCR reads, yields one record per CDR3 protein. The profile shows hundreds of thousands of distinct CDR3 sequences, roughly 40% of them singletons. The sequenced sample was blood. This clonotype was obtained from a man aged 18 to 35 with Graves' hyperthyroidism.

The CDR3 spells CASSHGSSGNTIYF. The CDR3 DNA is TGTGCCAGCAGCCACGGTTCCTCTGGAAACACCATATATTTT. This sequence joins TRBV9 and TRBJ1-3; no reliable D call. The CDR3 runs to 14 residues. Trimming took off 4 bases at V and 0 bases at J, with 8 bases between the two ends. The germline V gene encodes CDR1 SGDLS and CDR2 YYNGEE. Using reference TRBV9 and TRBJ1-3 for the parts outside the CDR3, the full variable domain is DSGVTQTPKHLITATGQRVTLRCSPRSGDLSVYWYQQSLDQGLQFLIQYYNGEERAKGNILERFSAQQFPDLHSELNLSSLELGDSALYFCASSHGSSGNTIYFGEGSWLTVV.